The 13 T cell receptor beta chains presented below share a single source sample, sequenced in a study of blood T cell repertoires in COVID-19. The assay was immunoSEQ multiplex PCR, and TCRdb's table has in-frame clones only and misses some. The top ten clones hold more than 3.5% of a sample with about 130,000 clones, more than 80% of them seen once. The specimen was peripheral blood. These receptor sequences come from a human donor in a cohort sampled during active COVID-19.

The chain has TRBV6-6 and TRBJ1-4; TRBD1 aligns across 8 bases. Germline CDR1 is MNHNY and CDR2 is SVGAGI (reference sequence). With V trimmed by 10 bases and J by 9 bases, 7 bases remained unmatched. This CDR3 is 12 amino acids long. As DNA, the CDR3 is TGTGCCACCCGGACAGGGATGAAAAAACTGTTTTTT. Its protein is CATRTGMKKLFF.

The chain combines TRBV20-1 with TRBJ1-1; D unclear. Germline V gene lookup returns CDR1 DFQATT and CDR2 SNEGSKA (reference sequence). Trimming left V 3 bases short and J 2 bases short, with 16 bases between. The CDR3 has 15 residues. Here the CDR3 reads CSASAGNPINTEAFF. DNA of the CDR3: TGCAGTGCTAGTGCAGGAAATCCAATCAACACTGAAGCTTTCTTT.

V is TRBV11-1 and J is TRBJ2-5; TRBD2 matches 7 bases. V trimming: 2 bases; J trimming: 3 bases; junction bases outside the gene matches: 6. The CDR3 is 15 amino acids. The V gene's germline CDR1 is SGHAT and CDR2 FQDESV (reference sequence). The CDR3 loop is CASSLSPSGEETQYF. CDR3 bases: TGTGCCAGCAGCTTAAGTCCTAGCGGCGAAGAGACCCAGTACTTC.

V gene TRBV6-2 or TRBV6-3 combines with J gene TRBJ1-5; 7 bases are shared with TRBD1. Trimming removed 5 bases from V and 2 bases from J; junction bases left unmatched: 6. There are 15 residues in the CDR3. Per germline, CDR1 MNHEY and CDR2 SVGEGT. The DNA for the CDR3 is TGTGCCAGCAGTCACAGGGGTTCGGGCAATCAGCCCCAGCATTTT. Amino acid sequence: CASSHRGSGNQPQHF.

This chain links TRBV5-1 with TRBJ2-3, with D possibly TRBD2 on 5 matching bases. Trimming took off 4 bases at V and 2 bases at J, with 11 bases between the two ends. The germline V gene has CDR1 SGHRS and CDR2 YFSETQ. The CDR3 consists of 14 residues. CDR3 protein: CASSPTDSTDTQYF. CDR3 nucleotide sequence: TGCGCCAGCAGCCCGACGGACTCCACAGATACGCAGTATTTT.

The rearrangement links TRBV7-9 to TRBJ1-2; D may be TRBD1 (6 bases). The CDR3 is 15 residues long. The germline CDR1 and CDR2 sequences are SEHNR and FQNEAQ (reference sequence). V lost 5 bases and J 4 bases, leaving 17 bases between the germline ends. CDR3 coding DNA: TGTGCCAGCAGCGTAGAAGTAAGCAGGGGCTATGGCTACACCTTC. This encodes CASSVEVSRGYGYTF. Combining the CDR3 with reference TRBV7-9 and TRBJ1-2 gives the whole variable domain DTGVSQNPRHKITKRGQNVTFRCDPISEHNRLYWYRQTLGQGPEFLTYFQNEAQLEKSRLLSDRFSAERPKGSFSTLEIQRTEQGDSAMYLCASSVEVSRGYGYTFGSGTRLTVV.

The chain is built from TRBV5-1 and TRBJ1-1; no clear D gene. The CDR3 covers 12 residues. In germline, CDR1 is SGHRS, CDR2 YFSETQ. With 2 bases removed from V and 2 bases from J, the gap between germline ends came to 4 bases. CDR3 amino acids: CASSLANTEAFF. CDR3 DNA: TGCGCCAGCAGCTTAGCAAACACTGAAGCTTTCTTT. Together with reference TRBV5-1 and TRBJ1-1, the CDR3 gives the full variable domain: KAGVTQTPRYLIKTRGQQVTLSCSPISGHRSVSWYQQTPGQGLQFLFEYFSETQRNKGNFPGRFSGRQFSNSRSEMNVSTLELGDSALYLCASSLANTEAFFGQGTRLTVV.

The chain has TRBV6-6 and TRBJ2-7; 12 bases agree with TRBD1. The CDR3 contains 15 residues. CDR1 and CDR2 from the germline V gene are MNHNY and SVGAGI (reference sequence). J lost 4 bases, V lost 6 bases, and 7 bases had no gene match. As DNA, the CDR3 is TGTGCCAGCAGCCCGGGACAGGGGGCGGATTACGAGCAGTACGTC. Residues: CASSPGQGADYEQYV.

This rearrangement joins TRBV11-2 to TRBJ2-3, with 8 bases lining up with TRBD1. Germline CDR1 and CDR2: SGHAT and FQNNGV. Unmatched junction bases numbered 10, after V lost 6 bases and J lost 2 bases. CDR3 length: 16 residues. The CDR3 spells CASRRRTGLVTDTQYF. CDR3 in DNA: TGTGCCAGCAGACGTCGGACAGGGCTCGTCACAGATACGCAGTATTTT.

This chain links TRBV9 with TRBJ2-1; 7 nucleotides match TRBD2. Germline V gene sequence: CDR1 SGDLS, CDR2 YYNGEE. This CDR3 is 14 amino acids long. Trimming cost V 3 bases and J 5 bases; bases outside gene matches: 5. Here the CDR3 DNA reads TGTGCCAGCAGCGGGACTAGAGTTGACAATGAGCAGTTCTTC. It is translated as CASSGTRVDNEQFF.

With regard to this clone: At the DNA level, this CDR3 is encoded by other sequences in the same sample as well. The CDR3 DNA is TGCGCCAGCAGCCCGAGCACAGATACGCAGTATTTT. This gives the protein CASSPSTDTQYF. The rearrangement joins TRBV5-1 to TRBJ2-3, with unresolved D. This CDR3 has 12 amino acids. Deletions cut 4 bases from V and 0 bases from J, with 3 bases between. CDR1 SGHRS and CDR2 YFSETQ come from the germline V gene.

The chain carries TRBV5-5 and TRBJ1-2; no reliable D call. V was clipped by 0 bases and J by 6 bases, with 9 bases between them. The germline V gene encodes CDR1 SGHKS and CDR2 YYEKEE (reference sequence). This CDR3 has 13 residues. CDR3 coding DNA: TGTGCCAGCAGCTTGGATACAGCTCATGGCTACACCTTC. It is translated as CASSLDTAHGYTF.

V and J are TRBV7-9 and TRBJ2-2; D might be TRBD2 (5 bases). Germline CDR1 SEHNR, CDR2 FQNEAQ (reference sequence). The length of the CDR3 is 17 residues. V lost 2 bases and J 2 bases, leaving 15 bases between the germline ends. The DNA of the CDR3 is TGTGCCAGCAGCTTAAATAATTGGAGGATAAACACCGGGGAGCTGTTTTTT. It codes for CASSLNNWRINTGELFF.